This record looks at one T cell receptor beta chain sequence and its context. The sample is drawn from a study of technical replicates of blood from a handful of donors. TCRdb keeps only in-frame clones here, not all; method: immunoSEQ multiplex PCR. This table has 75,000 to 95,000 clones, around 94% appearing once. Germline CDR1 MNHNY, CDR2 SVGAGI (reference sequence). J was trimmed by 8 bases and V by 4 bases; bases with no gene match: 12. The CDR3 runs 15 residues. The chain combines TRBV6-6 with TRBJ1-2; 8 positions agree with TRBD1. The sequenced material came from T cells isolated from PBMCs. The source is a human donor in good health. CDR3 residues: CASSSGDRNLRGYTF. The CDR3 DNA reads TGTGCCAGCAGTTCCGGGGACAGGAACCTGAGGGGCTACACCTTC.